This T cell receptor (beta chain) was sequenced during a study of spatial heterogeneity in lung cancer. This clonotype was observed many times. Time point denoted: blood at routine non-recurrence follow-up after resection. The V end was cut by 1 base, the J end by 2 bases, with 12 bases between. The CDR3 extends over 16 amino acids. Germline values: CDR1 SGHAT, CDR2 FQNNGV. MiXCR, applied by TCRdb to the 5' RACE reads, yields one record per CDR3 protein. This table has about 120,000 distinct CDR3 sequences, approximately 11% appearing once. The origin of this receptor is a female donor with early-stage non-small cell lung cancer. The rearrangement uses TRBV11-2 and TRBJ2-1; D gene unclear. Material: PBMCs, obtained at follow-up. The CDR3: CASSLVFVRTYNEQFF. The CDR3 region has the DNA TGTGCCAGCAGCTTAGTGTTCGTGAGAACCTACAATGAGCAGTTCTTC. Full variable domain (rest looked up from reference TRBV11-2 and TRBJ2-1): EAGVAQSPRYKIIEKRQSVAFWCNPISGHATLYWYQQILGQGPKLLIQFQNNGVVDDSQLPKDRFSAERLKGVDSTLKIQPAKLEDSAVYLCASSLVFVRTYNEQFFGPGTRLTVL.